This T cell receptor beta chain was documented in a study of cytotoxic CD8 clonotypes in ibrutinib-treated CLL. With 4 bases clipped from V and 7 bases from J, the junction kept 7 bases outside the gene matches. The V gene's germline CDR1 is ENHRY and CDR2 SYGVKD. The length of the CDR3 is 15 residues. Sequencing used immunoSEQ multiplex PCR; TCRdb keeps in-frame clones, though not all of them. The repertoire holds 140,000 to 150,000 clones, approximately 80% seen once, with about 5% in the top ten. The chain employs TRBV10-3 and TRBJ1-5; 10 nucleotides agree with TRBD1. The TCR was taken from a human donor with chronic lymphocytic leukemia. This specimen was PBMCs, taken after 24 months of ibrutinib treatment. In DNA, the CDR3 is TGTGCCATCAGTGCGGGGGGACAGGGGAGCCAGCCCCAGCATTTT. Translating it yields CAISAGGQGSQPQHF.